The sequence of this T cell receptor beta chain was determined in a study of control samples from healthy donors and cancer patients. TCRdb keeps only in-frame clones here, not all; method: immunoSEQ multiplex PCR. Of under 130,000 clones in the sample, more than 85% were seen once. What was sequenced was PBMCs. The source of this sequence is a man between 60 and 70 years old with lung cancer.

The CDR3 sequence is CASSYLGQKNTEAFF. CDR3 in DNA: TGTGCCAGCAGTTACCTGGGACAGAAGAACACTGAAGCTTTCTTT. The chain is built from TRBV6-2 or TRBV6-3 and TRBJ1-1; 7 nucleotides align to TRBD1. The CDR3 totals 15 residues. Trimming took 2 bases from V and 1 from J; bases not matched to a gene: 4. Germline lookup yields CDR1 MNHEY and CDR2 SVGEGT.